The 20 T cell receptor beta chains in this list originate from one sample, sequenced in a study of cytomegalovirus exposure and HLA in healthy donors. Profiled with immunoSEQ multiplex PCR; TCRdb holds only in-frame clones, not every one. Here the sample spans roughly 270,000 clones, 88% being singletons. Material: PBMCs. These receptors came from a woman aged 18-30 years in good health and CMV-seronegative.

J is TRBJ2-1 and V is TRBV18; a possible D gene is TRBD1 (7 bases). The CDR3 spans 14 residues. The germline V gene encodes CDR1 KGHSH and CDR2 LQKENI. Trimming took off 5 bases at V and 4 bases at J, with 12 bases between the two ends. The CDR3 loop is CASSAGQRYNEQFF. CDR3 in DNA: TGTGCCAGCTCAGCGGGACAGAGATACAATGAGCAGTTCTTC.

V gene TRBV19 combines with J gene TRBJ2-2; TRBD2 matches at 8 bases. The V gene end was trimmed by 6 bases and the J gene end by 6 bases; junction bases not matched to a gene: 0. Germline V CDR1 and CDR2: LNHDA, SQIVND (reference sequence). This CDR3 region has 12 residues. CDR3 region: CASRRGAGELFF. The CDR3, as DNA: TGTGCCAGTAGGCGGGGGGCCGGGGAGCTGTTTTTT. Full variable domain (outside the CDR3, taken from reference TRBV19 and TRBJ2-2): DGGITQSPKYLFRKEGQNVTLSCEQNLNHDAMYWYRQDPGQGLRLIYYSQIVNDFQKGDIAEGYSVSREKKESFPLTVTSAQKNPTAFYLCASRRGAGELFFGEGSRLTVL.

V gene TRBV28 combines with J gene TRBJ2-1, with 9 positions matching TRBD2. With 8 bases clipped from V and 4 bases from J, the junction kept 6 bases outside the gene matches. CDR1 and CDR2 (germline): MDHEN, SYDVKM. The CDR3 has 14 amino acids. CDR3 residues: CASGGSGGYNEQFF. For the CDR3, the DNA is TGTGCCAGCGGGGGGAGCGGGGGGTACAATGAGCAGTTCTTC.

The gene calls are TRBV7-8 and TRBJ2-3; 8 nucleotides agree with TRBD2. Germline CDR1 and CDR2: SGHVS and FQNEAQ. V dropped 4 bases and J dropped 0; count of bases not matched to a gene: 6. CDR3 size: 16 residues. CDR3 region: CASSSKPSGSTDTQYF. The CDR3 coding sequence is TGTGCCAGCAGCTCGAAACCTAGCGGGAGCACAGATACGCAGTATTTT.

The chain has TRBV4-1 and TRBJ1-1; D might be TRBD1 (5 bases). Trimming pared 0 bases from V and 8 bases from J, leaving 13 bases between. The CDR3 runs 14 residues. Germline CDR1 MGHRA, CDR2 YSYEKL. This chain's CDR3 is CASSQDIREDEAFF. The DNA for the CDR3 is TGCGCCAGCAGCCAAGATATCAGGGAGGACGAAGCTTTCTTT.

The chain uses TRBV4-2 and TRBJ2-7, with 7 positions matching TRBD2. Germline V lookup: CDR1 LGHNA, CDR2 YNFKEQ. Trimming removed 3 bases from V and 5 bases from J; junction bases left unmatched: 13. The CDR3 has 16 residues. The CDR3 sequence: CASSQDIGLDFNEQYF. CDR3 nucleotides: TGTGCCAGCAGCCAGGACATCGGACTAGATTTTAACGAGCAGTACTTC.

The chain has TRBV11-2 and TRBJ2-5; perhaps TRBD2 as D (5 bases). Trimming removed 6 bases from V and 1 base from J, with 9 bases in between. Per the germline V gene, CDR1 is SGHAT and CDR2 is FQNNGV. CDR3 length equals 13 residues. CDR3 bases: TGTGCCAGCAGAATGAGCGGCCAAGAGACCCAGTACTTC. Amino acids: CASRMSGQETQYF. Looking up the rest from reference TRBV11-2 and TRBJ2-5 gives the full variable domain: EAGVAQSPRYKIIEKRQSVAFWCNPISGHATLYWYQQILGQGPKLLIQFQNNGVVDDSQLPKDRFSAERLKGVDSTLKIQPAKLEDSAVYLCASRMSGQETQYFGPGTRLLVL.

The CDR3 nucleotides read TGCAGTCTAGCGTACTCCTACGAGCAGTACTTC. It encodes CSLAYSYEQYF. This sequence joins TRBV20-1 and TRBJ2-7; perhaps TRBD2 as D (6 bases). CDR3 length: 11 residues. Deletions cut 8 bases from V and 0 bases from J, with 8 bases between. Germline CDR1 DFQATT, CDR2 SNEGSKA (reference sequence).

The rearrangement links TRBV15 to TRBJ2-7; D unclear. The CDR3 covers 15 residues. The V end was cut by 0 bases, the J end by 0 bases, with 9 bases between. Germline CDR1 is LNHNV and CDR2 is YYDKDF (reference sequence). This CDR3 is CATSRDPRFSYEQYF. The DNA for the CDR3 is TGTGCCACCAGCAGAGATCCGAGGTTCTCCTACGAGCAGTACTTC.

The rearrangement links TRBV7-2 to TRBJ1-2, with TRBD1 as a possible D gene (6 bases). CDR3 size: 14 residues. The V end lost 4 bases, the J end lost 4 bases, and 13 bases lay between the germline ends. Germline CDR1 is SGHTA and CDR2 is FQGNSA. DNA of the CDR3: TGTGCCAGCAGCTCGGGGGGCGGACTCTATGGCTACACCTTC. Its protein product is CASSSGGGLYGYTF.

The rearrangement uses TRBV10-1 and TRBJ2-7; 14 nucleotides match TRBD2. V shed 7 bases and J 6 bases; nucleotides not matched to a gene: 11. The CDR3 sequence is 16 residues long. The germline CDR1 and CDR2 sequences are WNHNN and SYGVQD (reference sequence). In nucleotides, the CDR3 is TGCGCCAGCAATTATTTTCCGGGACTAGCGGGAGTCGAGCAGTACTTC. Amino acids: CASNYFPGLAGVEQYF.

Here the CDR3 reads CASTPGGGANVLTF. The CDR3, as DNA: TGTGCCAGCACCCCAGGGGGTGGGGCCAACGTCCTGACTTTC. The rearrangement links TRBV28 to TRBJ2-6, with 7 positions matching TRBD1. Germline V gene sequence: CDR1 MDHEN, CDR2 SYDVKM. V shed 7 bases, J shed 3 bases, and the junction held 3 bases outside the gene matches. The length of the CDR3 is 14 residues.

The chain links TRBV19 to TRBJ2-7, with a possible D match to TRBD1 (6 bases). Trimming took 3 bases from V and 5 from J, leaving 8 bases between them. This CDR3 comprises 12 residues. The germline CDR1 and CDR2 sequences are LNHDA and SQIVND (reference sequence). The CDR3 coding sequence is TGTGCCAGTAGTATGAGGACAGACGAGCAGTACTTC. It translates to CASSMRTDEQYF.

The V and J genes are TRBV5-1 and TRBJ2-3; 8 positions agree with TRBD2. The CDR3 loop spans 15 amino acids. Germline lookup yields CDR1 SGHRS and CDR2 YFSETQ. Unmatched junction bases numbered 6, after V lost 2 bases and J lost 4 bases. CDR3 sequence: CASSFIGRGSDTQYF. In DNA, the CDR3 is TGCGCCAGCAGCTTTATCGGGAGGGGGTCAGATACGCAGTATTTT. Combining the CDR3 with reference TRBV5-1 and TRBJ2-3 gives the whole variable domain KAGVTQTPRYLIKTRGQQVTLSCSPISGHRSVSWYQQTPGQGLQFLFEYFSETQRNKGNFPGRFSGRQFSNSRSEMNVSTLELGDSALYLCASSFIGRGSDTQYFGPGTRLTVL.

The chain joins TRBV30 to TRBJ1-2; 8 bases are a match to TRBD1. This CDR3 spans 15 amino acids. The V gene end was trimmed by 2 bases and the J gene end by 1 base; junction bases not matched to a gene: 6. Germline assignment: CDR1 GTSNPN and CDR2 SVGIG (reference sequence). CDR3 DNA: TGTGCCTGGAGTATCCCCAGGGGGCTTAACTATGGCTACACCTTC. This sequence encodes CAWSIPRGLNYGYTF.

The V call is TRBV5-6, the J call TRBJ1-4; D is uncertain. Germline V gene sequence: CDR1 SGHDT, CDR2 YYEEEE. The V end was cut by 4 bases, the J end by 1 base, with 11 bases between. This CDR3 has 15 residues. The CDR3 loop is CASSPNFQTNEKLFF. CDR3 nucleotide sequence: TGTGCCAGCAGCCCCAATTTTCAAACTAATGAAAAACTGTTTTTT.

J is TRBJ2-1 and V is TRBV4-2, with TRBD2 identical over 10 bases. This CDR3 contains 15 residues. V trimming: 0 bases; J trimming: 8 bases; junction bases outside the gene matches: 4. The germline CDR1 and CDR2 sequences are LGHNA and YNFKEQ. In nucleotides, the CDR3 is TGTGCCAGCAGCCAAGAGTCTAGCGGGAGCTATGAGCAGTTCTTC. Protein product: CASSQESSGSYEQFF.

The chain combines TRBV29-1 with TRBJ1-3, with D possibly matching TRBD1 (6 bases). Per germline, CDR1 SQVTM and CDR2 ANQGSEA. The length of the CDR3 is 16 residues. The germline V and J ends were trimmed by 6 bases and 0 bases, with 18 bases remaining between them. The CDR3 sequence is CSVTEQGIPSGNTIYF. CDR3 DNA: TGCAGCGTGACCGAACAGGGTATCCCCTCTGGAAACACCATATATTTT.

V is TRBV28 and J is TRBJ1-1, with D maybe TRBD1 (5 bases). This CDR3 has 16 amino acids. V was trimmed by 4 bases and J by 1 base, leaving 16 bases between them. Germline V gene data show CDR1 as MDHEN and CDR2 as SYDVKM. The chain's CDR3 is CASSSLELTANTEAFF. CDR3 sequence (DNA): TGTGCCAGCAGTTCTCTCGAACTGACAGCGAACACTGAAGCTTTCTTT. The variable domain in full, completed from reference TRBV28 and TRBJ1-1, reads DVKVTQSSRYLVKRTGEKVFLECVQDMDHENMFWYRQDPGLGLRLIYFSYDVKMKEKGDIPEGYSVSREKKERFSLILESASTNQTSMYLCASSSLELTANTEAFFGQGTRLTVV.

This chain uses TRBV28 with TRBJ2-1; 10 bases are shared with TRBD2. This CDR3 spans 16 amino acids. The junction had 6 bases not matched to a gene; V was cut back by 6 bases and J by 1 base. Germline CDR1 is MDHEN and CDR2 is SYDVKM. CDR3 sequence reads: CASRTSGTHSYNEQFF. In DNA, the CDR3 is TGTGCCAGCAGAACTAGCGGGACTCATTCCTACAATGAGCAGTTCTTC.